This record covers a single T cell receptor (beta chain). Its antigen is not identified. Per the germline V gene, CDR1 is SGHDT and CDR2 is YYEEEE. This CDR3 is built from 15 residues. The data belong to a study of monozygotic twins with inflammatory bowel disease. Regarding the study as a whole: IBD patients shared fewer clonotypes with other individuals than healthy twins, especially patients with disease activity signs.

Every TCR library used about 3,700 ng of total RNA. The template-switching step introduced UMIs that carried a 6-nucleotide sample barcode. Both the TCRalpha cDNA and the TCRbeta cDNA were taken through two nested PCRs, lasting around 15 and 9 cycles. TCRdb derives one entry per CDR3 protein from the 5' RACE reads, leaving out DNA. Its table lists around 450,000 distinct CDR3 sequences. Sequencing used blood. V is TRBV5-6 and J is TRBJ2-7; the TCRdb call, TRBD2, lacks DNA for checking. The sequence came from a human donor with ulcerative colitis or Crohn's disease, or a healthy co-twin of an affected twin (not recorded which). The CDR3 here is CASSFTGTSSYEQYF.